The next 18 T cell receptor beta chains were all read from a single sample in a study of regulatory T cells in long-lasting Graves disease. The sample's time point: newly diagnosed GD, antithyroid drugs for less than 3 months. Construction of the TCR library relied on RNA isolated from PBMCs. According to the study, TCR beta libraries were built with iRepertoire HTBI primers and CDR3-region Arm-PCR. TCRdb redid the calling of the multiplex PCR reads with MiXCR, one entry per CDR3 protein. Among approximately 400,000 distinct CDR3 sequences listed, 12% were seen once. This sample was also put to use in a study of T cells in Graves' hyperthyroidism and ophthalmopathy.

This sample comprised peripheral blood mononuclear cells (PBMCs), obtained at new diagnosis, from a patient treated with antithyroid drugs. Receptors originate from a woman younger than 30 with Graves disease.

This clonotype was recorded many times. The chain joins TRBV30 to TRBJ1-1; no clear D gene. Trimming shortened V by 5 bases and J by 2 bases, and 6 bases separated the two germline ends. The CDR3 extends over 11 amino acids. Germline V gene data show CDR1 as GTSNPN and CDR2 as SVGIG (reference sequence). As DNA, the CDR3 is TGTGCCTGGGGGATTAACACTGAAGCTTTCTTT. It yields the protein CAWGINTEAFF.

This clonotype was detected only a few times. The genes are TRBV14 and TRBJ1-2, with D possibly matching TRBD1 (5 bases). Germline-derived CDR1 and CDR2 are SGHDN and FVKESK. This CDR3 has 16 amino acids. V lost 7 bases, J lost 4 bases, and 22 bases lay in between. CDR3 DNA sequence: TGTGCCAGCACAACTAGACGAACGGGGGGTTCCTATGGCTACACCTTC. As protein: CASTTRRTGGSYGYTF.

This clonotype was detected many times. This chain connects TRBV20-1 to TRBJ2-3, with D unresolved. This CDR3 has 14 residues. Trimming took 5 bases from V and 1 from J, leaving 13 bases between them. Germline V gene lookup returns CDR1 DFQATT and CDR2 SNEGSKA (reference sequence). CDR3 nucleotides: TGCAGTGCTCGCCCTTTTGGTGGCACAGATACGCAGTATTTT. Protein: CSARPFGGTDTQYF.

This clonotype showed up just a few times. This sequence joins TRBV9 and TRBJ2-2; no clear D gene. Germline lookup yields CDR1 SGDLS and CDR2 YYNGEE. This CDR3 region has 14 residues. Between the trimmed V and J ends, which lost 3 bases and 2 bases, there was a span of 8 bases. The CDR3 loop is CASSADTNTGELFF. The CDR3 DNA follows: TGTGCCAGCAGCGCCGACACCAACACCGGGGAGCTGTTTTTT.

This clonotype was counted ten times or more. The rearrangement uses TRBV15 and TRBJ2-7; weak D call: TRBD1 (5 bases). Trimming stripped 0 bases from V and 6 bases from J, with 6 bases between. Per the germline V gene, CDR1 is LNHNV and CDR2 is YYDKDF (reference sequence). CDR3 size: 12 residues. The CDR3 DNA reads TGTGCCACCAGCAGAGATCAGGGCGAGCAGTACTTC. Encoded protein: CATSRDQGEQYF.

The chain joins TRBV2 to TRBJ2-1, with 10 bases fitting TRBD1. J lost 6 bases, V lost 5 bases, and 7 bases had no gene match. CDR1 is SNHLY and CDR2 is FYNNEI in the germline V gene. The CDR3 length is 15 residues. The CDR3 nucleotides read TGTGCCAGCAGTCCGGGACAGGGGACCCTCAATGAGCAGTTCTTC. It encodes CASSPGQGTLNEQFF.

This clonotype was picked up a small number of times. V usage is TRBV5-1 and J usage is TRBJ1-1; D unclear. Trimming pared 4 bases from V and 8 bases from J, leaving 15 bases between. This CDR3 contains 13 residues. Germline V gene lookup returns CDR1 SGHRS and CDR2 YFSETQ. The CDR3 protein is CASSHEGVREAFF. Here the CDR3 DNA reads TGCGCCAGCAGCCATGAGGGTGTGCGCGAAGCTTTCTTT. The entire variable domain, with the rest obtained from reference TRBV5-1 and TRBJ1-1, is as follows: KAGVTQTPRYLIKTRGQQVTLSCSPISGHRSVSWYQQTPGQGLQFLFEYFSETQRNKGNFPGRFSGRQFSNSRSEMNVSTLELGDSALYLCASSHEGVREAFFGQGTRLTVV.

The sample holds many counts of this clonotype. The chain couples TRBV19 to TRBJ2-7, with D hard to call. V was pared by 3 bases and J by 1 base, with 19 bases between. Germline CDR1 LNHDA, CDR2 SQIVND (reference sequence). The CDR3 totals 17 residues. The CDR3 nucleotides are TGTGCCAGTAGTATGGGGTGGATGGCAGCATCGTCCTACGAGCAGTACGTC. It specifies CASSMGWMAASSYEQYV.

Notes on this clonotype: Just one base apart from a much larger clone, this may be a read error. No conserved phenylalanine or tryptophan is present at the end of the CDR3, so a read error is the likely explanation. V is TRBV12-3 or TRBV12-4 and J is TRBJ1-5, with D unclear. V was trimmed by 6 bases and J by 2 bases, leaving 11 bases between them. This CDR3 is 14 amino acids long. CDR3 nucleotide sequence: TGTGCCAGCAGCTCGCCCCAGGGCAATCAGCCCCAGCATCTT. It encodes CASSSPQGNQPQHL.

This clonotype was recorded at least ten times. J is TRBJ2-7 and V is TRBV27; 10 bases match TRBD2. This CDR3 is built from 17 residues. V lost 5 bases, J lost 3 bases, and 13 bases stayed unmatched. Germline-derived CDR1 and CDR2 are MNHEY and SMNVEV (reference sequence). The CDR3 nucleotides are TGTGCCAGCAGTAAACATCCCGAAGCGGGAGGGTACTACGAGCAGTACTTC. The encoded protein is CASSKHPEAGGYYEQYF.

This clonotype has at least ten counts. J is TRBJ2-5 and V is TRBV12-3 or TRBV12-4, with D possibly TRBD1 on 5 matching bases. The CDR3 is made up of 12 amino acids. V lost 7 bases to trimming and J lost 5 bases, with 11 bases between them. CDR3 bases: TGTGCCAGCACCAGGGTGGGGGAGACCCAGTACTTC. It translates to CASTRVGETQYF.

This clonotype was counted at least ten times. The chain uses TRBV5-1 and TRBJ2-1, with TRBD2 matching 10 bases. The CDR3 covers 14 residues. Trimming at V came to 6 bases and at J to 11 bases, leaving 11 bases not matched to a gene. CDR1 and CDR2 from the germline V gene are SGHRS and YFSETQ. The CDR3 sequence: CASNLAGATPQQFF. CDR3 DNA sequence: TGCGCCAGCAACCTAGCGGGGGCAACACCTCAGCAGTTCTTC.

The sample holds a few counts of this clonotype. The rearrangement joins TRBV6-2 or TRBV6-3 to TRBJ1-5; maybe TRBD1 (5 bases). Trimming took off 5 bases at V and 3 bases at J, with 11 bases between the two ends. Germline CDR1 is MNHEY and CDR2 is SVGEGT. The CDR3 sequence is 14 residues long. CDR3 nucleotides: TGTGCCAGCAGTAGAGGAGGGGACAATCAGCCCCAGCATTTT. Residues: CASSRGGDNQPQHF.

At least ten counts were recorded for this clonotype. V is TRBV7-8 and J is TRBJ2-1; D possibly corresponds to TRBD2 (5 bases). The V gene lost 0 bases and the J gene lost 15 bases, with 12 bases spanning the gap. This CDR3 comprises 12 residues. CDR1 is SGHVS and CDR2 is FQNEAQ in the germline V gene. The CDR3 nucleotides read TGTGCCAGCAGCTTAGCTCTCGGGAATCCGTTCTTC. It codes for CASSLALGNPFF.

Of note for this clonotype: One base away lies a much larger clone, so this may be a sequencing read error. This chain links TRBV28 with TRBJ1-2; D is perhaps TRBD1 (6 bases). Germline CDR1 is MDHEN and CDR2 is SYDVKM. This CDR3 contains 14 residues. The CDR3 protein is CASSGGGLNYGYAF. The CDR3 bases are TGTGCCAGCAGTGGGGGCGGCCTCAACTATGGCTACGCCTTC.

The V call is TRBV9, the J call TRBJ2-1, with D perhaps TRBD1 or TRBD2 (6 bases each). Trimming pared 10 bases from V and 0 bases from J, leaving 17 bases between. The CDR3 has 15 residues. Germline CDR1 reads SGDLS; CDR2 reads YYNGEE. The CDR3 reads CACSRGASSYNEQFF. The CDR3 bases are TGTGCCTGCTCGAGGGGGGCGAGCTCCTACAATGAGCAGTTCTTC. The variable domain in full, completed from reference TRBV9 and TRBJ2-1, reads DSGVTQTPKHLITATGQRVTLRCSPRSGDLSVYWYQQSLDQGLQFLIQYYNGEERAKGNILERFSAQQFPDLHSELNLSSLELGDSALYFCACSRGASSYNEQFFGPGTRLTVL.

The chain employs TRBV19 and TRBJ1-2; no clear D gene. Germline CDR1 reads LNHDA; CDR2 reads SQIVND (reference sequence). V dropped 6 bases and J dropped 6 bases, with 17 bases sitting between them. The CDR3 is made up of 14 amino acids. DNA of the CDR3: TGTGCCAGTAGACCCGGTGGGCAGGCGCATGGCTACACCTTC. Translating gives CASRPGGQAHGYTF.

Of note for this clonotype: With a much larger clone just one base away, this may be a read error. The rearrangement uses TRBV24-1 and TRBJ1-1; weak D call: TRBD1 (6 bases). Germline CDR1 reads KGHDR; CDR2 reads SFDVKD. This CDR3 region has 17 residues. The CDR3 protein is CATRPGHPSPLNTKAFF. The CDR3 DNA reads as TGTGCCACCAGACCGGGACACCCGAGCCCCTTGAACACTAAAGCTTTCTTT.